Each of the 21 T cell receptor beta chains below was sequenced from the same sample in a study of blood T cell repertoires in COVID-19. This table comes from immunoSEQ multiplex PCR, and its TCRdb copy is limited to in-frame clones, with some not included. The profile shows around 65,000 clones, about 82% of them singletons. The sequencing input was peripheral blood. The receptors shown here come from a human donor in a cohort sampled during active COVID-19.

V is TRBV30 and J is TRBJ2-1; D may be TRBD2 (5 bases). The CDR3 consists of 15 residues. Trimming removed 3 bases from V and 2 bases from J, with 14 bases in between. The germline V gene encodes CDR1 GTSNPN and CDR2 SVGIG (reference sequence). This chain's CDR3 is CAWSPGNAAYNEQFF. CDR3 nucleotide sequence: TGTGCCTGGAGCCCGGGGAATGCGGCCTACAATGAGCAGTTCTTC.

CDR3 residues: CAISDRQGASPLHF. The CDR3 coding sequence is TGTGCCATCAGTGACCGGCAGGGCGCTTCACCCCTCCACTTT. The chain carries TRBV10-3 and TRBJ1-6; D is perhaps TRBD1 (5 bases). Germline V gives CDR1 ENHRY, CDR2 SYGVKD. V was trimmed by 3 bases and J by 9 bases, leaving 12 bases between them. This CDR3 spans 14 amino acids.

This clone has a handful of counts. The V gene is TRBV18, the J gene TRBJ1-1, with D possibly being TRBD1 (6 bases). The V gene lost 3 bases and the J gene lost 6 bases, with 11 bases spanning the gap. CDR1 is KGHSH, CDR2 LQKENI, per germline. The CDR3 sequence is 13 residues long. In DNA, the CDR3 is TGTGCCAGCTCACCGGCAGGGGTGGCTGAAGCTTTCTTT. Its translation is CASSPAGVAEAFF.

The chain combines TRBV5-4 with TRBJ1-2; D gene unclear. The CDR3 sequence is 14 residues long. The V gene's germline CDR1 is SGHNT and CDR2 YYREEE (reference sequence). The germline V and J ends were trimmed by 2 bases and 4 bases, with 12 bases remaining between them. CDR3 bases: TGTGCCAGCAGCTTTCTGACGGGGTCCTATGGCTACACCTTC. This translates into CASSFLTGSYGYTF.

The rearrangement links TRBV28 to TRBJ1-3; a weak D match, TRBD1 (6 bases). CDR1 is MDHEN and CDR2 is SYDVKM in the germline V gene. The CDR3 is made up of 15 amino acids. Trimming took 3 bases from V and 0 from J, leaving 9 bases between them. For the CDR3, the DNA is TGTGCCAGCAGTTTTGCAGGGGCCTCTGGAAACACCATATATTTT. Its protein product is CASSFAGASGNTIYF.

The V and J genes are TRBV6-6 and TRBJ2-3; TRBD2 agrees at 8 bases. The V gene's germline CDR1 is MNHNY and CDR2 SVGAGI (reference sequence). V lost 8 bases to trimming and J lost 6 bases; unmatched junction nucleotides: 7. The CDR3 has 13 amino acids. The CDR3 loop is CASGPGGRDTQYF. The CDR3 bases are TGTGCCAGCGGCCCGGGAGGGCGGGATACGCAGTATTTT.

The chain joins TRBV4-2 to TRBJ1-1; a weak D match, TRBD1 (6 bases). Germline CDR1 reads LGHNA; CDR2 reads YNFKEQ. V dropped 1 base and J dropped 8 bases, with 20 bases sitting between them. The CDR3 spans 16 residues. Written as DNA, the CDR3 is TGTGCCAGCAGCCAAGTGTCGCCAGCAGGGGAGATAGAAGCTTTCTTT. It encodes CASSQVSPAGEIEAFF.

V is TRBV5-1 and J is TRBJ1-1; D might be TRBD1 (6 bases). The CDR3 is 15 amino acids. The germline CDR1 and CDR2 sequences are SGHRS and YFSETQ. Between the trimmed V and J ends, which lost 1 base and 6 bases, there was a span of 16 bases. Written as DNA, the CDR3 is TGCGCCAGCAGCTTGTCCCCAGGGACAAGCGCTGAAGCTTTCTTT. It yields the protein CASSLSPGTSAEAFF.

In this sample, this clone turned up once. For the CDR3, the DNA is TGTGCCAGCAGCGAAGTAGCGGGGGGGTCGGATACGCAGTATTTT. It translates to CASSEVAGGSDTQYF. This sequence joins TRBV4-2 and TRBJ2-3, with 11 bases fitting TRBD2. The CDR3 spans 15 residues. V was pared by 5 bases and J by 6 bases, with 7 bases of the junction left unmatched. Germline V CDR1 and CDR2: LGHNA, YNFKEQ.

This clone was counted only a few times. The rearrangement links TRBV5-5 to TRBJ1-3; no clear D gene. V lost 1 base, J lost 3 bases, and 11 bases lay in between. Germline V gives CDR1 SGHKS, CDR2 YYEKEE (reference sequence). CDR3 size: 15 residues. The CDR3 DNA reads TGTGCCAGCAGCTTGAGTATCGGAGGTGGAAACACCATATATTTT. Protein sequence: CASSLSIGGGNTIYF. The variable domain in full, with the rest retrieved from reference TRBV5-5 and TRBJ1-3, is DAGVTQSPTHLIKTRGQQVTLRCSPISGHKSVSWYQQVLGQGPQFIFQYYEKEERGRGNFPDRFSARQFPNYSSELNVNALLLGDSALYLCASSLSIGGGNTIYFGEGSWLTVV.

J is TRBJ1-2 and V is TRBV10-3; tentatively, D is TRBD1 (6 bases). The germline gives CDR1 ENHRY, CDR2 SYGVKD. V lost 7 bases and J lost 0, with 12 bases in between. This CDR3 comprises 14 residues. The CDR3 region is CAITRTEANYGYTF. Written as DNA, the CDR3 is TGTGCCATCACGAGGACAGAAGCTAACTATGGCTACACCTTC.

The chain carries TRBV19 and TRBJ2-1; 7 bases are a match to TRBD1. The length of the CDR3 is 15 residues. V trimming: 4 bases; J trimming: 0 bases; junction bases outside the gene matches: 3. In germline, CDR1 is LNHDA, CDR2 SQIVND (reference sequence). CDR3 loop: CASSNEGASYNEQFF. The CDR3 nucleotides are TGTGCCAGTAGTAACGAGGGGGCCTCCTACAATGAGCAGTTCTTC.

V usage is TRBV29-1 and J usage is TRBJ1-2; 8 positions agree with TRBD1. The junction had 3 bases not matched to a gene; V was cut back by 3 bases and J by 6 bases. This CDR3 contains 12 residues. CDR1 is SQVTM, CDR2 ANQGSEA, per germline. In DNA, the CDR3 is TGCAGCGTTGACTTGACAGGGGATGGCTACACCTTC. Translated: CSVDLTGDGYTF.

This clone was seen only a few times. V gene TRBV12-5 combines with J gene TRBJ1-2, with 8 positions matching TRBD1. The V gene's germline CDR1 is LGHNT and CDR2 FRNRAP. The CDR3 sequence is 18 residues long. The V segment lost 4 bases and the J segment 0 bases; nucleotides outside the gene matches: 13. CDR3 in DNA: TGTGCTAGTGGTTGGCAGGGCAGGGGGCTGTCAGCTAACTATGGCTACACCTTC. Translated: CASGWQGRGLSANYGYTF.

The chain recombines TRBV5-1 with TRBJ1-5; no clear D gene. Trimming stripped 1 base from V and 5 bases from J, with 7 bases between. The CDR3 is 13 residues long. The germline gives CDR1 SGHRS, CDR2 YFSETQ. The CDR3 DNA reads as TGCGCCAGCAGCTTGATGGGAGATCAGCCCCAGCATTTT. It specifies CASSLMGDQPQHF.

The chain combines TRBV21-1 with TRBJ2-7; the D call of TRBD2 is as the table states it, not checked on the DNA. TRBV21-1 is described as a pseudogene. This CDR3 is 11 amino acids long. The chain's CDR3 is CASATPYEQYF. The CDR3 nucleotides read TGTGCCAGCGCTACCCCGTACGAGCAGTACTTC.

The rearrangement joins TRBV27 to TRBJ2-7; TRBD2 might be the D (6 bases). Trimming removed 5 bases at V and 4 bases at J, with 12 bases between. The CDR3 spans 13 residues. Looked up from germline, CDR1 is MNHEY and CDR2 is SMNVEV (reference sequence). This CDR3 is CASSPWRGYEQYF. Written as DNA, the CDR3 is TGTGCCAGCAGTCCCTGGAGGGGTTACGAGCAGTACTTC.

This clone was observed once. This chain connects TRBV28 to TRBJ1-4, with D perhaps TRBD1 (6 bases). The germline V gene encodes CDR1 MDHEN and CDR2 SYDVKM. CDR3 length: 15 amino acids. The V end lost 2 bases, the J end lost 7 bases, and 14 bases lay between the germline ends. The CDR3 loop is CASSLGGASGEKLFF. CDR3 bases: TGTGCCAGCAGTTTAGGGGGCGCATCCGGTGAAAAACTGTTTTTT.

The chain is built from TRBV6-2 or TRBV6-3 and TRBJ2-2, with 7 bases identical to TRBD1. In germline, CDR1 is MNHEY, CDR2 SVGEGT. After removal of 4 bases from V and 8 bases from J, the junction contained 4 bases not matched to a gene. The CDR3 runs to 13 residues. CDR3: CASSSNRGGELFF. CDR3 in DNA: TGTGCCAGCAGTTCGAACAGGGGTGGGGAGCTGTTTTTT.

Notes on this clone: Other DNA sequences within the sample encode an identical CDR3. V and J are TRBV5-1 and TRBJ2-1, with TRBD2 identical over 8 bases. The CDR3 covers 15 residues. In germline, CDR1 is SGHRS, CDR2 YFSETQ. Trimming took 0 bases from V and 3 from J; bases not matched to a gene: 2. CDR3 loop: CASSLVSGVYNEQFF. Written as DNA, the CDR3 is TGCGCCAGCAGCTTGGTTAGCGGGGTCTACAATGAGCAGTTCTTC. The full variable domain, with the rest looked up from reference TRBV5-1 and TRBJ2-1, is KAGVTQTPRYLIKTRGQQVTLSCSPISGHRSVSWYQQTPGQGLQFLFEYFSETQRNKGNFPGRFSGRQFSNSRSEMNVSTLELGDSALYLCASSLVSGVYNEQFFGPGTRLTVL.

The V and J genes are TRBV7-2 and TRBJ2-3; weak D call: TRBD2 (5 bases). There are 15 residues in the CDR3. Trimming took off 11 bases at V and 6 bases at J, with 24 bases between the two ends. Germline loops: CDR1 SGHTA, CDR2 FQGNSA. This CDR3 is CASSPGGYLGDTQYF. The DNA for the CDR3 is TGTGCCTCCTCCCCAGGAGGCTACCTAGGGGATACGCAGTATTTT.